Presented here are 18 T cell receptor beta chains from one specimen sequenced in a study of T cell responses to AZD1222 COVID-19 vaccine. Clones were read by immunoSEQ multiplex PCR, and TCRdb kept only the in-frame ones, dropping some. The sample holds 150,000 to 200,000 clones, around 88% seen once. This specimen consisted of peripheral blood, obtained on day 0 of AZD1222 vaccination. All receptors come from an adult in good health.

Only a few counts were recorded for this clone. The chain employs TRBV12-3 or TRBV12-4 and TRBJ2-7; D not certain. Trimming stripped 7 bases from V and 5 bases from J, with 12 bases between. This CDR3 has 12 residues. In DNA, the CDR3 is TGTGCCAGCACCGACCGAAGGAACGAGCAGTACTTC. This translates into CASTDRRNEQYF.

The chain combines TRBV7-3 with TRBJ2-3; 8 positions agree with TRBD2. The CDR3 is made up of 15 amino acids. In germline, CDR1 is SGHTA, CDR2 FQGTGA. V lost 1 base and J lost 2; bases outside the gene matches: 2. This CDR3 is CASSLSGGITDTQYF. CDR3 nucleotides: TGTGCCAGCAGCTTAAGCGGGGGGATCACAGATACGCAGTATTTT.

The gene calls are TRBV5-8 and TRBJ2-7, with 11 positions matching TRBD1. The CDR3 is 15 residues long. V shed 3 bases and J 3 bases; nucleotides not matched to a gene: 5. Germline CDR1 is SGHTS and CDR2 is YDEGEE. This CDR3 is CASSSRTGGRYEQYF. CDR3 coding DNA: TGTGCCAGCAGCTCCCGGACAGGGGGCCGCTACGAGCAGTACTTC.

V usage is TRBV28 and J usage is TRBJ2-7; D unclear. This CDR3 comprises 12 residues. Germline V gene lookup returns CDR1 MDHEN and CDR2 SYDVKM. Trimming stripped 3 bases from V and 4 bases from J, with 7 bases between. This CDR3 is CASSFPVYEQYF. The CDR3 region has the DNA TGTGCCAGCAGTTTCCCAGTATACGAGCAGTACTTC.

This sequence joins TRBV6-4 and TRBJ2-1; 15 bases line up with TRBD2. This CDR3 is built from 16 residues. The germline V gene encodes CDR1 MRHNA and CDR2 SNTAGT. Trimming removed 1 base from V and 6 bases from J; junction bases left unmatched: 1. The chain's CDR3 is CASSDLGLAGGNEQFF. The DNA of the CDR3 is TGTGCCAGCAGTGACTTGGGACTAGCGGGGGGCAATGAGCAGTTCTTC.

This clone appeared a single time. The CDR3 DNA reads TGTGCTAGTGGTTTAAGGGACAGGGTCGTGAGTCCCCTCCACTTT. It encodes CASGLRDRVVSPLHF. This chain uses TRBV12-5 with TRBJ1-6; the match to TRBD1 covers 9 bases. J lost 13 bases, V lost 3 bases, and 10 bases had no gene match. This CDR3 has 15 residues. Germline values: CDR1 LGHNT, CDR2 FRNRAP. Complete variable domain (other parts from reference TRBV12-5 and TRBJ1-6): DARVTQTPRHKVTEMGQEVTMRCQPILGHNTVFWYRQTMMQGLELLAYFRNRAPLDDSGMPKDRFSAEMPDATLATLKIQPSEPRDSAVYFCASGLRDRVVSPLHFGNGTRLTVT.

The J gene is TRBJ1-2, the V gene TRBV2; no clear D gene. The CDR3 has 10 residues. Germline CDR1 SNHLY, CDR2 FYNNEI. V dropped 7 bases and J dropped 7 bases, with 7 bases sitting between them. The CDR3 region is CASKEGGYTF. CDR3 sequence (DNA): TGTGCCAGCAAGGAAGGTGGCTACACCTTC.

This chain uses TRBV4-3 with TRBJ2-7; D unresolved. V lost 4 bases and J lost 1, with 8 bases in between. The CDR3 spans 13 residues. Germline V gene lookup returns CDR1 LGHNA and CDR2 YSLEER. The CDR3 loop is CASSLLGSYEQYF. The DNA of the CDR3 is TGCGCCAGCAGCCTGCTGGGGTCCTACGAGCAGTACTTC.

The CDR3 DNA follows: TGTGCCTGGAGTGGGGACAGGGGTGGCAATCAGCCCCAGCATTTT. It is translated as CAWSGDRGGNQPQHF. The rearrangement links TRBV30 to TRBJ1-5, with TRBD1 matching over 10 bases. The germline CDR1 and CDR2 sequences are GTSNPN and SVGIG (reference sequence). The CDR3 has 15 residues. Unmatched junction bases numbered 2, after V lost 1 base and J lost 2 bases.

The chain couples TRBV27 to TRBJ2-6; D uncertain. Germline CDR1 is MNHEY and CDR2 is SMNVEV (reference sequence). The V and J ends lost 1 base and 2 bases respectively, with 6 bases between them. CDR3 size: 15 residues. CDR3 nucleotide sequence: TGTGCCAGCAGTTTATTTGGCACTGGGGCCAACGTCCTGACTTTC. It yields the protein CASSLFGTGANVLTF.

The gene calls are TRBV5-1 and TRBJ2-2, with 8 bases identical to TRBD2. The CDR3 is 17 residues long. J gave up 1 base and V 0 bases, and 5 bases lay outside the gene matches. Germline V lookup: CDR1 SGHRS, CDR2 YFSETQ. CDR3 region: CASSLGFLAGNTGELFF. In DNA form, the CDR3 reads TGCGCCAGCAGCTTGGGGTTTCTAGCGGGGAACACCGGGGAGCTGTTTTTT.

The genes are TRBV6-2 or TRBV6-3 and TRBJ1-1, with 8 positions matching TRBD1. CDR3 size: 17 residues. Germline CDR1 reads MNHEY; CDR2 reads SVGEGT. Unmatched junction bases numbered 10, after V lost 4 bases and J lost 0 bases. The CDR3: CASSSWGTGLLNTEAFF. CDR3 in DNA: TGTGCCAGCAGTTCCTGGGGGACAGGCCTATTGAACACTGAAGCTTTCTTT.

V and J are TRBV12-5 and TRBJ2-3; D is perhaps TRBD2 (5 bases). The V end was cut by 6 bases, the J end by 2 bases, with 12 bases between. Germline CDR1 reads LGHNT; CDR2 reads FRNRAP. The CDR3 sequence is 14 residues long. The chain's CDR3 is CASGLSGVTDTQYF. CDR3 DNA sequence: TGTGCTAGTGGATTGTCCGGGGTCACAGATACGCAGTATTTT.

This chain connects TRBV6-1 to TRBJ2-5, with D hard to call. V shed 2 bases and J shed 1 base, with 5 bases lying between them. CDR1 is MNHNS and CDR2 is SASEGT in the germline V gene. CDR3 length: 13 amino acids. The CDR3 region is CASSERGQETQYF. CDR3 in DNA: TGTGCCAGCAGTGAACGCGGCCAAGAGACCCAGTACTTC.

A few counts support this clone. The CDR3 coding sequence is TGTGCCAGCAGTGTTCGGACAGGGTCTAATGAAAAACTGTTTTTT. Protein product: CASSVRTGSNEKLFF. V and J are TRBV2 and TRBJ1-4; 8 bases match TRBD1. The germline gives CDR1 SNHLY, CDR2 FYNNEI. J was trimmed by 3 bases and V by 4 bases; bases with no gene match: 4. This CDR3 is 15 amino acids long.

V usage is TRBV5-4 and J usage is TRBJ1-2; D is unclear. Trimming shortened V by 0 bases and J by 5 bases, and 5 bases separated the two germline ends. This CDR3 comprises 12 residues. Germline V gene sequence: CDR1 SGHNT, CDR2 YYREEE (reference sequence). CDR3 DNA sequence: TGTGCCAGCAGCTTGGCCGAGTATGGCTACACCTTC. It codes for CASSLAEYGYTF.

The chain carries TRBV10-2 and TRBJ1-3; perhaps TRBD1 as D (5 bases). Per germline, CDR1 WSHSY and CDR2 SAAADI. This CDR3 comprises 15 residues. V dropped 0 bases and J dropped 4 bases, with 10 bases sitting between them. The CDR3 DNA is TGCGCCAGCAGTGAGTCTCTAACAGGAGGAAACACCATATATTTT. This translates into CASSESLTGGNTIYF.

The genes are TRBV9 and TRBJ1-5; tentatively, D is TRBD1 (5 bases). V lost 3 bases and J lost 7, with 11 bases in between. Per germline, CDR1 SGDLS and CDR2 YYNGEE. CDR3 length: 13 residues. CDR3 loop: CASSGSGGQPQHF. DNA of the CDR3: TGTGCCAGCAGCGGCAGTGGGGGGCAGCCCCAGCATTTT.